This T cell receptor beta chain emerged from a study of T-cell reconstitution after alpha-beta-depleted transplantation in children. The study's findings and limits: Hyperexpanded clones declined; after one year, newly produced T cells mostly supplied diversity.

Molecular barcoding with unique molecular identifiers was used for the TCRbeta library. In TCRdb, the PCR reads were re-called with MiXCR into one record per CDR3 protein. The data show some 300,000 distinct CDR3 sequences, roughly a tenth seen once. This clonotype came up many times. Its specificity is unknown. CDR3 length equals 14 residues. Germline V lookup: CDR1 SGHRS, CDR2 YFSETQ. Trimming took 2 bases from V and 0 from J, leaving 9 bases between them. The receptor's source is a boy under two years old with acute myeloid leukemia, due to receive a stem cell transplant. This material consisted of PBMCs, taken before TCRalphabeta/CD19-depleted stem cell transplant. The genes are TRBV5-1 and TRBJ2-7; D is ambiguous. The CDR3 DNA is TGCGCCAGCAGCTTACTATATAGCTCCTACGAGCAGTACTTC. It yields the protein CASSLLYSSYEQYF.